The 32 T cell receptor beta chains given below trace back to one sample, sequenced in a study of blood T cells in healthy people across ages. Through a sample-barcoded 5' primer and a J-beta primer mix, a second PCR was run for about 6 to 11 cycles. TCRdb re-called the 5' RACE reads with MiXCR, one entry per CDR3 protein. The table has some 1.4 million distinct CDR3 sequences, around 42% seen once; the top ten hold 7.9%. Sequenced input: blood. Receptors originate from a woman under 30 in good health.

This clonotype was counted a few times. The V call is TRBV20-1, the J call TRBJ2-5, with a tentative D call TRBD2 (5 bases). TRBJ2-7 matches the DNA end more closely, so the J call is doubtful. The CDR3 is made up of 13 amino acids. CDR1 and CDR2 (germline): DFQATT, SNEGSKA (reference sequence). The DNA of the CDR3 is TGCAGTGCTAGAGAACTAGATAACTTCGAGCAGTACTTC. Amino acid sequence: CSARELDNFEQYF.

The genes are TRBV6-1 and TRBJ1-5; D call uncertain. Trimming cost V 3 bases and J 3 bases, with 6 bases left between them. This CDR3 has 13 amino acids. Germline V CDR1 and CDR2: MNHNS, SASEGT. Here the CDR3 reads CASSDRNNQPQHF. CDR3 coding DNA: TGTGCCAGCAGTGACAGGAACAATCAGCCCCAGCATTTT.

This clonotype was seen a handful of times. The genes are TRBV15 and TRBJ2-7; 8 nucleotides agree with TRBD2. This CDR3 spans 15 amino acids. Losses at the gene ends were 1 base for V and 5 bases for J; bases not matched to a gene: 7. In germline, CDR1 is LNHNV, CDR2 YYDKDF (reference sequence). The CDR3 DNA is TGTGCCACCAGCAGAGCTCAGCGGGAGAGGAACGAGCAGTACTTC. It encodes CATSRAQRERNEQYF.

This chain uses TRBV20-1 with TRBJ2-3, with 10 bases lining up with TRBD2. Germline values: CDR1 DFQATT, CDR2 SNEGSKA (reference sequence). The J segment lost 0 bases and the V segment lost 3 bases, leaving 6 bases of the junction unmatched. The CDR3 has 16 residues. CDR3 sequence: CSASSAGGASTDTQYF. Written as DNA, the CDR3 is TGCAGTGCTAGCTCAGCGGGAGGGGCTAGCACAGATACGCAGTATTTT.

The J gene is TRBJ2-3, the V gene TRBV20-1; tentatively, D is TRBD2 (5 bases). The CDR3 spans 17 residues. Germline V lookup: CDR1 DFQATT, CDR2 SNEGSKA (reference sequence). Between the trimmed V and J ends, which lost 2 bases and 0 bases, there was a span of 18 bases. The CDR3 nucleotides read TGCAGTGCTAGATTGGAGGTTGGGATTAAAAGCACAGATACGCAGTATTTT. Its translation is CSARLEVGIKSTDTQYF.

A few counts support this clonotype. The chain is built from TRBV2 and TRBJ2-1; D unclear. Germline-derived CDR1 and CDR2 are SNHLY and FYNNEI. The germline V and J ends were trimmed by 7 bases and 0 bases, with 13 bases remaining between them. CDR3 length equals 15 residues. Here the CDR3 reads CASTEDLSSYNEQFF. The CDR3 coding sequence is TGTGCCAGCACGGAAGATCTCAGCTCCTACAATGAGCAGTTCTTC.

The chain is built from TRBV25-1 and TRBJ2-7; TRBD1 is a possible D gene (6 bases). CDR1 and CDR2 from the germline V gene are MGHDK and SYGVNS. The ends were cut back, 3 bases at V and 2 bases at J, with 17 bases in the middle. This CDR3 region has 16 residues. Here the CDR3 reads CASSEYLRGRTYEQYF. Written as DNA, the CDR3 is TGTGCCAGCAGTGAGTATCTCAGGGGACGCACCTACGAGCAGTACTTC.

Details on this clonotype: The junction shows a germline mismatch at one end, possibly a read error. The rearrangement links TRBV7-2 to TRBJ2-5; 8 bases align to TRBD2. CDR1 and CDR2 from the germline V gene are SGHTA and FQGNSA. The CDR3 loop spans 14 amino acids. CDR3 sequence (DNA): TGTGCCAGCAGCAGGACGAAAGCGGGAGAGGCCCAGTACTTC. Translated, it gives CASSRTKAGEAQYF.

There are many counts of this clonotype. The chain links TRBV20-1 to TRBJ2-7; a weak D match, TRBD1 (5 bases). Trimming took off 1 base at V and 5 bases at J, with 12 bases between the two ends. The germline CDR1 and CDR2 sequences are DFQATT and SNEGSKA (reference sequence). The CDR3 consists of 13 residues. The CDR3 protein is CSARGQQDHEQYF. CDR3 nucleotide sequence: TGCAGTGCTAGAGGACAGCAGGACCACGAGCAGTACTTC.

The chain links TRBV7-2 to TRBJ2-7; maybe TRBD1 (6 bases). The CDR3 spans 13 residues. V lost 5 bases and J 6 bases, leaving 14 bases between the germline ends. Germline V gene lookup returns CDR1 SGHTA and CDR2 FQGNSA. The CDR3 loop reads CASSPGVSGEQYF. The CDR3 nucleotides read TGTGCCAGCAGCCCAGGGGTATCGGGCGAGCAGTACTTC.

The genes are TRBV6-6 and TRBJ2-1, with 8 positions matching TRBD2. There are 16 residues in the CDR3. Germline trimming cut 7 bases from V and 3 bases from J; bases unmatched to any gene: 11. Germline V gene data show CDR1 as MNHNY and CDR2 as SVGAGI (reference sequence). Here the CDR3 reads CASTAPGSGGYNEQFF. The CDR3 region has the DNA TGTGCCAGCACAGCCCCGGGGAGCGGGGGCTACAATGAGCAGTTCTTC.

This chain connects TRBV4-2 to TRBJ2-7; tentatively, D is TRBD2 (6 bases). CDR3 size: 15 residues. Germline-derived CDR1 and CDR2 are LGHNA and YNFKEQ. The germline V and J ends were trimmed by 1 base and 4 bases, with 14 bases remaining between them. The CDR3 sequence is CASSQVGGVDYEQYF. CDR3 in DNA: TGTGCCAGCAGCCAAGTAGGCGGGGTAGATTACGAGCAGTACTTC.

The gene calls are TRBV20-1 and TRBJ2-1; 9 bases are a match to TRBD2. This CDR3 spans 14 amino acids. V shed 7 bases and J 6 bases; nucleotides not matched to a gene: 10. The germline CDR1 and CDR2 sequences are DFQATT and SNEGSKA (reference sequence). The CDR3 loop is CSVMRGGFGNEQFF. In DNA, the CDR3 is TGCAGTGTAATGCGGGGGGGCTTCGGCAATGAGCAGTTCTTC.

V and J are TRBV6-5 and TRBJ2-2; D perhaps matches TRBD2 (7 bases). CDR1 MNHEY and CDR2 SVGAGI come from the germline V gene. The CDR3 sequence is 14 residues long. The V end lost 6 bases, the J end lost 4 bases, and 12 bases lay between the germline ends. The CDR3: CASRPGGSTGELFF. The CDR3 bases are TGTGCCAGCAGGCCGGGGGGCAGCACCGGGGAGCTGTTTTTT.

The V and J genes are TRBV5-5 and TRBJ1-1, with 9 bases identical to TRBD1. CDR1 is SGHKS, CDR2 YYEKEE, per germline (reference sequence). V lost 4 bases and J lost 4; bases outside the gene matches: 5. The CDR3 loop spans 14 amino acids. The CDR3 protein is CASSIRDRVTEAFF. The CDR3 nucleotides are TGTGCCAGCAGCATCCGGGACAGGGTCACTGAAGCTTTCTTT.

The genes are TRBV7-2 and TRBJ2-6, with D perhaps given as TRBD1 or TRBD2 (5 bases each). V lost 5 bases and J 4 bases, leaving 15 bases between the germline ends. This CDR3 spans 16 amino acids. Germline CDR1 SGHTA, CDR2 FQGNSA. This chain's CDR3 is CASSRDRRVGANVLTF. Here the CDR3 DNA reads TGTGCCAGCAGCCGGGACCGCCGTGTAGGGGCCAACGTCCTGACTTTC. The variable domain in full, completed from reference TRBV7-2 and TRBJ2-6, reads GAGVSQSPSNKVTEKGKDVELRCDPISGHTALYWYRQSLGQGLEFLIYFQGNSAPDKSGLPSDRFSAERTGGSVSTLTIQRTQQEDSAVYLCASSRDRRVGANVLTFGAGSRLTVL.

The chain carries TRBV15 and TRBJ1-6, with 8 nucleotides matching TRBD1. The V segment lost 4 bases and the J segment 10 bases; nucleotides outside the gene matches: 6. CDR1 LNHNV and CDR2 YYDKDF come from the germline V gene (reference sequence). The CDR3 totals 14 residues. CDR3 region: CATSIDRGNSPLHF. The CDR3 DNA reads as TGTGCCACCAGCATAGACAGGGGTAACTCACCCCTCCACTTT.

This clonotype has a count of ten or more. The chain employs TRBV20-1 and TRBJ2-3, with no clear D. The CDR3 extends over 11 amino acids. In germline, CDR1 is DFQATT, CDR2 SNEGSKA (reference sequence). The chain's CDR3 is CSTPRTDTQYF. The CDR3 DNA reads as TGCAGCACCCCCAGGACAGATACGCAGTATTTT.

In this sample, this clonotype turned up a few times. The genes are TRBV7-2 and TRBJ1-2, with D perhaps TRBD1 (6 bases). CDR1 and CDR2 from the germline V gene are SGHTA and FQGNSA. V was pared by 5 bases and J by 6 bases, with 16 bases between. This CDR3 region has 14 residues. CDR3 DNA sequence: TGTGCCAGCAGCCCCTTTCCAGGGGAGCATGGCTACACCTTC. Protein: CASSPFPGEHGYTF.

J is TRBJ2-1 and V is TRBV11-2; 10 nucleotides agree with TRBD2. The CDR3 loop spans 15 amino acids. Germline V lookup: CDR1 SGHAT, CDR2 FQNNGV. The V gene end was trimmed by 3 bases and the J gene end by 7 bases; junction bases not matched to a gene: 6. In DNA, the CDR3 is TGTGCCAGCAGCTTTAATCTAGCGGGAGTAAATGAGCAGTTCTTC. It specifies CASSFNLAGVNEQFF.

CDR3 loop: CASALRGGGAHEQFF. As DNA, the CDR3 is TGTGCTAGTGCCCTAAGGGGCGGGGGGGCCCATGAGCAGTTCTTC. This rearrangement joins TRBV12-5 to TRBJ2-1; 9 bases are a match to TRBD2. There are 15 residues in the CDR3. V was clipped by 7 bases and J by 8 bases; unmatched bases: 12. Germline CDR1 LGHNT, CDR2 FRNRAP.

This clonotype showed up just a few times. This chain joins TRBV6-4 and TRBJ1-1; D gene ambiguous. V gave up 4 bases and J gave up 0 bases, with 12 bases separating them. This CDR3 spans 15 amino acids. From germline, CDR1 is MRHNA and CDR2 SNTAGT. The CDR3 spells CASSGVPSLNTEAFF. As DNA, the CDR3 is TGTGCCAGCAGTGGAGTACCCTCTTTGAACACTGAAGCTTTCTTT.

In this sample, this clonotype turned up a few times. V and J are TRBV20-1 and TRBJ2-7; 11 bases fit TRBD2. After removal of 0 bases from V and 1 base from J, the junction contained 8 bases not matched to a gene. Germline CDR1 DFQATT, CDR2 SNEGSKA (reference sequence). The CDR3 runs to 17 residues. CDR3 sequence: CSAREPLAGVISYEQYF. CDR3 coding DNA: TGCAGTGCTAGAGAACCACTAGCGGGAGTTATTTCCTACGAGCAGTACTTC.

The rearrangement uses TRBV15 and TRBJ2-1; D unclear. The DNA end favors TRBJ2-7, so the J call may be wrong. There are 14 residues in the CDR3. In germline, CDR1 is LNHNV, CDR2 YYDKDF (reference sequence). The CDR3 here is CATSVTRSYNEQYF. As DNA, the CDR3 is TGTGCCACCAGTGTAACTCGCTCCTACAATGAGCAGTACTTC.

DNA for the CDR3: TGTGCCAGCAGTGATGGACTCAACTGGGGCTACAATGAGCAGTACTTC. Translated, it gives CASSDGLNWGYNEQYF. The chain carries TRBV6-1 and TRBJ2-1; D possibly matches TRBD1 or TRBD2 (5 bases each). The J call may be mistaken, given a closer DNA end match to TRBJ2-7. Germline-derived CDR1 and CDR2 are MNHNS and SASEGT. This CDR3 is built from 16 residues.

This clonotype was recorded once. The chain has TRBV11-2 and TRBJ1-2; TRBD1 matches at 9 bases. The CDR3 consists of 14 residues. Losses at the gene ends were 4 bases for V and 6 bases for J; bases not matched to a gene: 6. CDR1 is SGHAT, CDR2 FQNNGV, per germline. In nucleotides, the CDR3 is TGTGCCAGCAGCTCCTCCGACAGGGGGAATGGCTACACCTTC. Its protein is CASSSSDRGNGYTF.

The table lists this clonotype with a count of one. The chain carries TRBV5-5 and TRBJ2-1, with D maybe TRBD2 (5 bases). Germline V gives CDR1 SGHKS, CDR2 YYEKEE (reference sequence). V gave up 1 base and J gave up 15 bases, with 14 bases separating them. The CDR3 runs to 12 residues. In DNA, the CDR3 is TGTGCCAGCAGCTTGAAGGGAGCGGAGATGTTCTTC. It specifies CASSLKGAEMFF.

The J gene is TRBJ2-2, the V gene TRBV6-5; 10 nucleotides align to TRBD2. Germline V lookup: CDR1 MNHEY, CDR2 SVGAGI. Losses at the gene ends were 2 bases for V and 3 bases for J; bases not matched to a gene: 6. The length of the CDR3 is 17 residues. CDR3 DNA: TGTGCCAGCAGTTACCTAGGGCTAGCGGGAGACACCGGGGAGCTGTTTTTT. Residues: CASSYLGLAGDTGELFF.

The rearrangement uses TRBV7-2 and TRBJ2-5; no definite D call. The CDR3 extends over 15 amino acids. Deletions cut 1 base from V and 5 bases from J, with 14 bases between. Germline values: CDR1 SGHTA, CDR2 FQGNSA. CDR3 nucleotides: TGTGCCAGCAGCTTAGTATGGCCAGATACTGAGACCCAGTACTTC. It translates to CASSLVWPDTETQYF.

The CDR3 DNA is TGTGCCAGCAGCTCAGGAGAGATGGGACAGATCTACGAGCAGTACTTC. This encodes CASSSGEMGQIYEQYF. J is TRBJ2-7 and V is TRBV7-9, with TRBD1 matching over 7 bases. The CDR3 contains 16 residues. With V trimmed by 4 bases and J by 3 bases, 12 bases remained unmatched. Germline V lookup: CDR1 SEHNR, CDR2 FQNEAQ (reference sequence).

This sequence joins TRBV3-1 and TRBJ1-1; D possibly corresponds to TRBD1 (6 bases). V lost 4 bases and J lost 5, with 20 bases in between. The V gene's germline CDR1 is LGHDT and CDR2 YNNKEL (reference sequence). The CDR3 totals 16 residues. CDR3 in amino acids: CASSPTNRVFPTEAFF. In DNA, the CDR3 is TGTGCCAGCAGCCCGACCAACAGGGTATTTCCAACTGAAGCTTTCTTT.

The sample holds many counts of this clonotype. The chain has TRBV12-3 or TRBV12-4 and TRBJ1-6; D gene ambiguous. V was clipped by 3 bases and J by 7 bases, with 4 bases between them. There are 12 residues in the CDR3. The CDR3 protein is CASSFPNSPLHF. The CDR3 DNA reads TGTGCCAGCAGTTTTCCCAATTCACCCCTCCACTTT.